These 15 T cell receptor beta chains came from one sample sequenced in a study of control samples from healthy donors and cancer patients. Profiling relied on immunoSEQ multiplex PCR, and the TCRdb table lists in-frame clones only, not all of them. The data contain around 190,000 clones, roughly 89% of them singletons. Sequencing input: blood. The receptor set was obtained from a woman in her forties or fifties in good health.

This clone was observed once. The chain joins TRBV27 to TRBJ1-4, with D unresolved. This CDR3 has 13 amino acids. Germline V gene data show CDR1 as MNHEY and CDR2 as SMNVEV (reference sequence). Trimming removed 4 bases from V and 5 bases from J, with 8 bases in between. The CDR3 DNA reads TGTGCCAGCAGTTCTCCACTGAATGAAAAACTGTTTTTT. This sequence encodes CASSSPLNEKLFF.

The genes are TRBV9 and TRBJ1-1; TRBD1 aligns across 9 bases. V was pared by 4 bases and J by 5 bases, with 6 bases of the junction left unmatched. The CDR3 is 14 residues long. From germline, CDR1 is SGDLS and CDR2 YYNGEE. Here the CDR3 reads CASSTGTGKTEAFF. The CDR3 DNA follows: TGTGCCAGCAGCACTGGGACAGGGAAGACTGAAGCTTTCTTT.

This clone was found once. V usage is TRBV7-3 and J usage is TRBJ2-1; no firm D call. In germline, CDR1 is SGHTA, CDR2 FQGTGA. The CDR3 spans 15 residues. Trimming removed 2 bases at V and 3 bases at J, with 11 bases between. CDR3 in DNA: TGTGCCAGCAGCTTAGGAAGTGTAGTCTACAATGAGCAGTTCTTC. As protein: CASSLGSVVYNEQFF.

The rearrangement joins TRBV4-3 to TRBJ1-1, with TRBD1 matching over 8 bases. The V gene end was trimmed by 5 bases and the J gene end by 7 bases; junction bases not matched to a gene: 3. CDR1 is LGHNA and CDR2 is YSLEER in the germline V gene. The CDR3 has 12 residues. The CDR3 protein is CASSGQGSEAFF. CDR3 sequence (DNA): TGCGCCAGCAGCGGACAGGGTAGTGAAGCTTTCTTT.

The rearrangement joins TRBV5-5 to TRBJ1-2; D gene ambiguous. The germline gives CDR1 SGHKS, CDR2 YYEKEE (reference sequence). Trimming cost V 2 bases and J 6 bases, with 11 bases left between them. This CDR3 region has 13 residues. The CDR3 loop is CASSFRGSDGYTF. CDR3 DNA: TGTGCCAGCAGCTTCCGCGGAAGTGATGGCTACACCTTC.

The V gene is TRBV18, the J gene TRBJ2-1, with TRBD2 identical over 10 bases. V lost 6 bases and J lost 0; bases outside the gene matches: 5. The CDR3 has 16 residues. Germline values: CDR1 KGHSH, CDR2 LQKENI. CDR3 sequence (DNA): TGTGCCAGCTCCCCTAGCGGGAGCAACTCCTACAATGAGCAGTTCTTC. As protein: CASSPSGSNSYNEQFF.

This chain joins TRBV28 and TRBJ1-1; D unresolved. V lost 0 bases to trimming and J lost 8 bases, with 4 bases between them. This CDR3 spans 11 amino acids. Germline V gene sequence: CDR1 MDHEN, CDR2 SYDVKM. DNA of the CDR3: TGTGCCAGCAGTTTATGGGCGGAAGCTTTCTTT. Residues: CASSLWAEAFF.

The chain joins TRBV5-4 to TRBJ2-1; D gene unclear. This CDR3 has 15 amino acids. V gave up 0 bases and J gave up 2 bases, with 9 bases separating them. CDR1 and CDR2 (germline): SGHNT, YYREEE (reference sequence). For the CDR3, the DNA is TGTGCCAGCAGCTTGGTGGACGGAGCCTACAATGAGCAGTTCTTC. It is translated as CASSLVDGAYNEQFF. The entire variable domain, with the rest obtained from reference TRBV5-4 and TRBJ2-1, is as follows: ETGVTQSPTHLIKTRGQQVTLRCSSQSGHNTVSWYQQALGQGPQFIFQYYREEENGRGNFPPRFSGLQFPNYSSELNVNALELDDSALYLCASSLVDGAYNEQFFGPGTRLTVL.

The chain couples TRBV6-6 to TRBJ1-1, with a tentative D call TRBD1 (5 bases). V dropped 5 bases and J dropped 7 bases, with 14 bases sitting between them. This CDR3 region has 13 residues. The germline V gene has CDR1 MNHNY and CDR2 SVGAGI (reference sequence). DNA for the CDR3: TGTGCCAGCAGTGCCCAGGGAGGTGGTGAAGCTTTCTTT. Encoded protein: CASSAQGGGEAFF.

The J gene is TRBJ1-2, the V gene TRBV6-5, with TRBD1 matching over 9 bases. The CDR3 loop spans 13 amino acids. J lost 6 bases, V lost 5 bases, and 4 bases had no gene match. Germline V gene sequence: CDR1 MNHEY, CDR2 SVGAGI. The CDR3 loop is CASSRTGVHGYTF. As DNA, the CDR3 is TGTGCCAGCAGTCGGACAGGGGTTCATGGCTACACCTTC.

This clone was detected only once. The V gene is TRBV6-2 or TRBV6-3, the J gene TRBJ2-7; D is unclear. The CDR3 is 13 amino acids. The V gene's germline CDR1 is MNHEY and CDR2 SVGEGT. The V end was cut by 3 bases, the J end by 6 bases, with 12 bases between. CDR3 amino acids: CASSYRWLGEQYF. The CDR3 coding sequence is TGTGCCAGCAGTTATAGGTGGTTGGGCGAGCAGTACTTC.

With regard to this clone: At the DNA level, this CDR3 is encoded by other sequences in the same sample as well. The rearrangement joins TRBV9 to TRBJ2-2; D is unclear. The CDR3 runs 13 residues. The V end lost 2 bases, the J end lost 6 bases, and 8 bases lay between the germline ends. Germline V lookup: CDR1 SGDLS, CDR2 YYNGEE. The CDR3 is CASSVGGPGELFF. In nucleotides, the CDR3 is TGTGCCAGCAGCGTGGGTGGGCCCGGGGAGCTGTTTTTT. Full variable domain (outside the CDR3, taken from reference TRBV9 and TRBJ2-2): DSGVTQTPKHLITATGQRVTLRCSPRSGDLSVYWYQQSLDQGLQFLIQYYNGEERAKGNILERFSAQQFPDLHSELNLSSLELGDSALYFCASSVGGPGELFFGEGSRLTVL.

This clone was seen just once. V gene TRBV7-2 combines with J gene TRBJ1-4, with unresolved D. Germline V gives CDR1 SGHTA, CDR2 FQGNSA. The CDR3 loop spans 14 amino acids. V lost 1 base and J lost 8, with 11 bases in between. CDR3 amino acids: CASSLVGRREKLFF. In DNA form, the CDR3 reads TGTGCCAGCAGCTTAGTTGGCCGGCGGGAAAAACTGTTTTTT.

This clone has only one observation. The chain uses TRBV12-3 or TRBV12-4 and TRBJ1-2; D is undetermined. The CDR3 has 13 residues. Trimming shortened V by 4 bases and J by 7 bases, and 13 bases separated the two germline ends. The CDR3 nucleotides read TGTGCCAGCAGTTCGAGACCAGGAGGTGGCTACACCTTC. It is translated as CASSSRPGGGYTF.

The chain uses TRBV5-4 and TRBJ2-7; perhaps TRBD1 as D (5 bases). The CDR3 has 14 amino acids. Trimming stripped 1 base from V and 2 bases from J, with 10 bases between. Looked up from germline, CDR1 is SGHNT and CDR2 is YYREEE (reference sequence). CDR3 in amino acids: CASSLTGLTYEQYF. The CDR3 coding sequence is TGTGCCAGCAGCTTGACAGGTCTCACCTACGAGCAGTACTTC.